This TCR beta chain emerged from a study of shared clonotypes between healthy human individuals. General study results and limits: In several donors, around 4.8% of naive CD4 clonotypes appeared in common.

This was a deep-level run. The method was immunoSEQ multiplex PCR; TCRdb's version includes in-frame clones alone and lacks a portion of them. Of over 2 million clones detected, less than 95% appear once; the ten largest clones hold around 0.38%. Germline values: CDR1 SGHTA, CDR2 FQGTGA. V was trimmed by 5 bases and J by 3 bases, leaving 18 bases between them. This CDR3 has 16 residues. A word on this clone: Its antigen remains unknown.

The sequenced sample consisted of naive CD4+ T cells from PBMCs. The subset here: CD45RA+ positively selected. V is TRBV7-3 and J is TRBJ2-3; D unresolved. The TCR was taken from a man in his late teens or twenties in good health. Some clones in this sample may be carry-over from other donors' samples. DNA for the CDR3: TGTGCCAGCAGCCTCTTTGGTTTAGCCCCGACAGATACGCAGTATTTT. It specifies CASSLFGLAPTDTQYF. Combining the CDR3 with reference TRBV7-3 and TRBJ2-3 gives the whole variable domain GAGVSQTPSNKVTEKGKYVELRCDPISGHTALYWYRQSLGQGPEFLIYFQGTGAADDSGLPNDRFFAVRPEGSVSTLKIQRTERGDSAVYLCASSLFGLAPTDTQYFGPGTRLTVL.